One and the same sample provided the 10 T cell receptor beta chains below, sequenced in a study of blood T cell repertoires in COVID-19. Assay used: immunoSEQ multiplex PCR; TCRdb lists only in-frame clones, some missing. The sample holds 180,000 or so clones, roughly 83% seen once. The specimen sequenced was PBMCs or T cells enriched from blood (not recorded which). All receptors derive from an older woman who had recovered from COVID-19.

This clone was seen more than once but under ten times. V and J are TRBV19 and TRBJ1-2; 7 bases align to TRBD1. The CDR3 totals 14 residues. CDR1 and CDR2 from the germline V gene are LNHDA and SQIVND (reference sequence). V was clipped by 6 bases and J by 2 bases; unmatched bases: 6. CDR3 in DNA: TGTGCCAGTAGCCGACTGGACAGGAACTATGGCTACACCTTC. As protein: CASSRLDRNYGYTF.

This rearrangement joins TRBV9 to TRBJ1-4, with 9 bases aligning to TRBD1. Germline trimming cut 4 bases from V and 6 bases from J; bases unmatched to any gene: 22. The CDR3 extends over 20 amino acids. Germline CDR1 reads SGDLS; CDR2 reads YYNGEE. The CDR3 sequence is CASSLSPLGGQGIGDEKLFF. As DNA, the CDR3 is TGTGCCAGCAGCCTATCTCCCCTGGGGGGACAGGGAATAGGGGATGAAAAACTGTTTTTT.

This CDR3 is CASSTGQNTGELFF. The CDR3 coding sequence is TGTGCCAGCAGCACCGGACAGAACACCGGGGAGCTGTTTTTT. The V and J genes are TRBV7-3 and TRBJ2-2, with D perhaps matching TRBD1 (5 bases). This CDR3 is built from 14 residues. Germline V gene sequence: CDR1 SGHTA, CDR2 FQGTGA. Trimming took 5 bases from V and 1 from J, leaving 8 bases between them.

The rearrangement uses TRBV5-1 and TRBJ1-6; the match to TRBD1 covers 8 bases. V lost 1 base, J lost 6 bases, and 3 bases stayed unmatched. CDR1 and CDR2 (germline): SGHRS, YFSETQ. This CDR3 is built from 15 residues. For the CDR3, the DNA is TGCGCCAGCAGCTTGACAGGGGGTATTAATTCACCCCTCCACTTT. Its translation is CASSLTGGINSPLHF.

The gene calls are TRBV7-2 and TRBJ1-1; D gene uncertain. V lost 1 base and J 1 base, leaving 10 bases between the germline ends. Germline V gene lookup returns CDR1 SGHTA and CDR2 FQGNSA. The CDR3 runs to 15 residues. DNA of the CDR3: TGTGCCAGCAGCTTAGGGGGAGTAGGGAACACTGAAGCTTTCTTT. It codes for CASSLGGVGNTEAFF.

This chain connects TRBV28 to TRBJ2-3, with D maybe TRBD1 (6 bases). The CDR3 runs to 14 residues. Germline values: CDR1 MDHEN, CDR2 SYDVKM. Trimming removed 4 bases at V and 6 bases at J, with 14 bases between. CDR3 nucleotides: TGTGCCAGCAGTTCGATAGGGGGAAGGGATACGCAGTATTTT. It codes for CASSSIGGRDTQYF.

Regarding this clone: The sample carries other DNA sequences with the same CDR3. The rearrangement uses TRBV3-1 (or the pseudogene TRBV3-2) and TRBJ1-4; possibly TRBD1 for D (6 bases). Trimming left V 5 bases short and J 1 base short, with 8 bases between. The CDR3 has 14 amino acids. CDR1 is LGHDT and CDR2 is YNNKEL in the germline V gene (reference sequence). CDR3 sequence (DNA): TGTGCCAGCAGCTTACAGGGAACTAATGAAAAACTGTTTTTT. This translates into CASSLQGTNEKLFF.

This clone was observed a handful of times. The chain's CDR3 is CASSGTPGQGFPEAFF. The CDR3 DNA reads as TGTGCCAGCAGCGGGACCCCGGGACAGGGATTCCCTGAAGCTTTCTTT. V usage is TRBV5-4 and J usage is TRBJ1-1; the match to TRBD1 covers 9 bases. CDR1 is SGHNT and CDR2 is YYREEE in the germline V gene (reference sequence). V lost 4 bases, J lost 6 bases, and 13 bases stayed unmatched. The CDR3 extends over 16 amino acids.

CDR3: CATSGNSYEQYF. The CDR3 DNA reads TGTGCCACTAGCGGGAACTCCTACGAGCAGTACTTC. The V gene is TRBV28, the J gene TRBJ2-7; 9 bases are a match to TRBD2. The CDR3 has 12 residues. Germline values: CDR1 MDHEN, CDR2 SYDVKM. V was pared by 10 bases and J by 0 bases, with 1 base of the junction left unmatched.

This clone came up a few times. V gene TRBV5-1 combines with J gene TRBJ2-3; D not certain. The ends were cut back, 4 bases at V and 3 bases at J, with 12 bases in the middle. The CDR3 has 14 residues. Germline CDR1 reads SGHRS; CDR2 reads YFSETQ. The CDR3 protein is CASSVNPRTDTQYF. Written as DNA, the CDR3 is TGCGCCAGCAGCGTAAACCCGAGGACAGATACGCAGTATTTT.